This T cell receptor (beta chain) was obtained from a study of regulatory T cells in long-lasting Graves disease. The CDR3 sequence is 15 residues long. Germline assignment: CDR1 MNHNS and CDR2 SASEGT. V dropped 6 bases and J dropped 4; count of bases not matched to a gene: 11. Time point denoted: newly diagnosed GD, antithyroid drugs for less than 3 months. PBMC-derived RNA was used for the TCR library. The authors built TCR beta libraries using iRepertoire HTBI primers and Arm-PCR of CDR3 regions. TCRdb re-called the multiplex PCR reads through MiXCR, storing one row per CDR3 protein. This table has hundreds of thousands of distinct CDR3 sequences, roughly 16% appearing once. This sample also belongs to another study, concerning T cells in Graves' hyperthyroidism and ophthalmopathy.

V and J are TRBV6-1 and TRBJ2-7, with TRBD1 identical over 8 bases. This clonotype was sampled from a woman aged 30 to 39 with Graves disease. The sample was peripheral blood mononuclear cells (PBMCs), taken at new diagnosis, from a patient treated with antithyroid drugs. CDR3 sequence reads: CASRDPGQGAYEQYF. In DNA form, the CDR3 reads TGTGCCAGCAGGGACCCGGGGCAGGGGGCTTACGAGCAGTACTTC.